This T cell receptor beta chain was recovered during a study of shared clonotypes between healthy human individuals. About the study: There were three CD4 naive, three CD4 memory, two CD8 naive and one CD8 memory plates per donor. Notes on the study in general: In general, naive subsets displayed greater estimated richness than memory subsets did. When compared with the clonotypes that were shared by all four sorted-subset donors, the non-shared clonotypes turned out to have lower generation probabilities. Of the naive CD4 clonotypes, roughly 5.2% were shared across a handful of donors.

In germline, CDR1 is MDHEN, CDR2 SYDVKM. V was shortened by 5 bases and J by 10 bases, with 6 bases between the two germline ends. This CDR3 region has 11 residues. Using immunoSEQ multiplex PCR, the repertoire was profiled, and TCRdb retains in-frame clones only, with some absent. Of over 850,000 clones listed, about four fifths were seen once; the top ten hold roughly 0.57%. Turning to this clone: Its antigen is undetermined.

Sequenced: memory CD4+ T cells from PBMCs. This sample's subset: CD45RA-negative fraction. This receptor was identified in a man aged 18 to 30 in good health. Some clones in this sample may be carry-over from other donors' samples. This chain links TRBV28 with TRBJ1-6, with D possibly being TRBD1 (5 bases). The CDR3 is CASSRQSPLHF. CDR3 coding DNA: TGTGCCAGCAGTCGACAGTCACCCCTCCACTTT.